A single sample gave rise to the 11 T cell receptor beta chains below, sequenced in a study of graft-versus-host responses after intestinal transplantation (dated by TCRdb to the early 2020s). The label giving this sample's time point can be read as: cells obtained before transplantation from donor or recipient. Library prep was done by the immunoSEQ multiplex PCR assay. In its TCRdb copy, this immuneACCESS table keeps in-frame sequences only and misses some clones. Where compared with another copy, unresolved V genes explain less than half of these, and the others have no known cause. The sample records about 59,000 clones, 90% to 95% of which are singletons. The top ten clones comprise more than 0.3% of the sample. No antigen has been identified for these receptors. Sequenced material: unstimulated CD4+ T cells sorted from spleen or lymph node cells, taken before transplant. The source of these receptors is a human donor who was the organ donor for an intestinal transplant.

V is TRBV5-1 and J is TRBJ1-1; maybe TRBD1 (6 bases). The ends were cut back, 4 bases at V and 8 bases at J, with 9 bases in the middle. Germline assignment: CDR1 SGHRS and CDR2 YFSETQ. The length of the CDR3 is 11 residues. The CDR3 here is CASSADREAFF. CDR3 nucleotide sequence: TGCGCCAGCAGCGCAGACAGGGAAGCTTTCTTT.

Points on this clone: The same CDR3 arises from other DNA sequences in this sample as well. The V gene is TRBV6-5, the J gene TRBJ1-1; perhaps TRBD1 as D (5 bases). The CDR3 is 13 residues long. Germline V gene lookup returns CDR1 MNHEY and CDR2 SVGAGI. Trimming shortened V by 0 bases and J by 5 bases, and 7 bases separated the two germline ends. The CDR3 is CASSYSRGTEAFF. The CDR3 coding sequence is TGTGCCAGCAGTTACTCGCGGGGGACTGAAGCTTTCTTT.

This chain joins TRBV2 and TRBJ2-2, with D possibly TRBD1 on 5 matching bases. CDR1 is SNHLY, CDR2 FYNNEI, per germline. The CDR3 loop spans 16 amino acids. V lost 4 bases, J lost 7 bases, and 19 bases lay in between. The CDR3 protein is CASSVSWQGRDGELFF. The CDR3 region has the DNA TGTGCCAGCAGTGTTTCTTGGCAGGGTAGGGACGGGGAGCTGTTTTTT.

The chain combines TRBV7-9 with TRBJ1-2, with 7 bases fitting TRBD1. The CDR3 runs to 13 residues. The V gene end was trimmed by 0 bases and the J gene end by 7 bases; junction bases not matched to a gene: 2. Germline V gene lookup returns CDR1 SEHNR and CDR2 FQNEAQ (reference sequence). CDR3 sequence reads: CASSLAGQPGYTF. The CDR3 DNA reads TGTGCCAGCAGCTTAGCGGGACAGCCTGGCTACACCTTC.

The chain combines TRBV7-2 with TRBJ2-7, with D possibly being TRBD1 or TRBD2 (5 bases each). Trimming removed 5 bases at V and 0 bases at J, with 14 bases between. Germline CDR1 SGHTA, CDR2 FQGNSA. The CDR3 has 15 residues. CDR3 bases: TGTGCCAGCAGCGACCGGGGCCCGAGCTCCTACGAGCAGTACTTC. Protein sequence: CASSDRGPSSYEQYF.

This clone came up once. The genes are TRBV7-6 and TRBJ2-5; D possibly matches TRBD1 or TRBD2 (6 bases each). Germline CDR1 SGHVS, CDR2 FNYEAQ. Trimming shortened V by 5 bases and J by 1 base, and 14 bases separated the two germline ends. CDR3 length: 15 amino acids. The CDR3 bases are TGTGCCAGCAGCCCGACTCGGGGGCCCCAAGAGACCCAGTACTTC. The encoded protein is CASSPTRGPQETQYF.

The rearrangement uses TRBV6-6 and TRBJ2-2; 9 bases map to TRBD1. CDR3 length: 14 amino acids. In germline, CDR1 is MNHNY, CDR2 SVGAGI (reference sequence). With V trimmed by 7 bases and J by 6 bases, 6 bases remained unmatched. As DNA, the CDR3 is TGTGCCAGCAATCGGGACAGGGCTCCCGGGGAGCTGTTTTTT. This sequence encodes CASNRDRAPGELFF.

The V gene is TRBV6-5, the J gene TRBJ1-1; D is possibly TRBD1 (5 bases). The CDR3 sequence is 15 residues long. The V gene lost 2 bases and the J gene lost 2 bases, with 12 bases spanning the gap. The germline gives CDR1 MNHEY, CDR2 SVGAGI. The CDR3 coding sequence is TGTGCCAGCAGTTACACCCGGCAGGGTAACACTGAAGCTTTCTTT. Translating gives CASSYTRQGNTEAFF.

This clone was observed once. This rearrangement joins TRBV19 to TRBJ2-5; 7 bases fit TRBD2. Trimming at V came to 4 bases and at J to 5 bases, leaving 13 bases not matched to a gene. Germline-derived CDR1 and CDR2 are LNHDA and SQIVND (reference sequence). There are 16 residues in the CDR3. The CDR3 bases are TGTGCCAGTAGTAGGGGTCCGGGTTTCGGGGGGGAGACCCAGTACTTC. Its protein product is CASSRGPGFGGETQYF. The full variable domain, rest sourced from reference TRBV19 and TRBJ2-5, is DGGITQSPKYLFRKEGQNVTLSCEQNLNHDAMYWYRQDPGQGLRLIYYSQIVNDFQKGDIAEGYSVSREKKESFPLTVTSAQKNPTAFYLCASSRGPGFGGETQYFGPGTRLLVL.

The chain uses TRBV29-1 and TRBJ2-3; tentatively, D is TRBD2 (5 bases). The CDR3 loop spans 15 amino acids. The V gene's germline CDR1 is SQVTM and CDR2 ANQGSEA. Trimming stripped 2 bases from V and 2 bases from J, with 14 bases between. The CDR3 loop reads CSVERSGGTTDTQYF. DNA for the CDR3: TGCAGCGTTGAAAGAAGCGGAGGAACCACAGATACGCAGTATTTT.

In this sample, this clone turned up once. The chain's CDR3 is CASSLRGYGYTF. The CDR3 DNA reads TGTGCCAGCAGCTTAAGAGGCTATGGCTACACCTTC. The chain uses TRBV7-2 and TRBJ1-2; D not resolved. Per germline, CDR1 SGHTA and CDR2 FQGNSA. V was shortened by 2 bases and J by 4 bases, with 5 bases between the two germline ends. The CDR3 consists of 12 residues.